The T cell receptor (beta chain) described here comes from a study of blood T cell repertoires in COVID-19. Study in general: The samples span acute and convalescent COVID-19 from the United States, Italy and Spain. T cells, B-cell-depleted T cells, or PBMCs provided the cDNA or gDNA that served as material.

Germline V gives CDR1 GTSNPN, CDR2 SVGIG (reference sequence). The CDR3 runs to 15 residues. V lost 4 bases and J 2 bases, leaving 18 bases between the germline ends. As handled by the study authors: It was from reference gene primer amplification that nucleated cell counts were estimated. The method was immunoSEQ multiplex PCR; TCRdb's version includes in-frame clones alone and lacks a portion of them. The V and J calls and clone size come from that table; D and trimming were worked out from the DNA. The sample includes under 350,000 clones, about four fifths of them seen just once. Sequences were obtained from peripheral blood. The V call is TRBV30, the J call TRBJ2-7, with a possible D match to TRBD1 (6 bases). The clonotype was recovered from a woman aged 50 to 60 who had recovered from COVID-19. CDR3 in amino acids: CAWNSRGQSTYEQYF. The CDR3 DNA sequence: TGTGCCTGGAACTCAAGGGGACAAAGCACCTACGAGCAGTACTTC.